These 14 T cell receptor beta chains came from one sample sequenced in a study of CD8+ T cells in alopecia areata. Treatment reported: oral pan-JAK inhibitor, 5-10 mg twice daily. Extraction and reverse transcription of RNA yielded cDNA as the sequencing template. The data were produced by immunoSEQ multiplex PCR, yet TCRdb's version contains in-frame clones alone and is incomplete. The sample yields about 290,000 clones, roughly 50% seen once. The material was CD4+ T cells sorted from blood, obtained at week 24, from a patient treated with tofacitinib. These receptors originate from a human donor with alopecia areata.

The CDR3 loop reads CASPQAGQDIQYF. CDR3 DNA: TGCGCCAGCCCCCAAGCAGGACAGGACATTCAGTACTTC. The chain carries TRBV5-1 and TRBJ2-4; 7 nucleotides line up with TRBD1. CDR3 size: 13 residues. Per germline, CDR1 SGHRS and CDR2 YFSETQ. V shed 7 bases, J shed 8 bases, and the junction held 9 bases outside the gene matches.

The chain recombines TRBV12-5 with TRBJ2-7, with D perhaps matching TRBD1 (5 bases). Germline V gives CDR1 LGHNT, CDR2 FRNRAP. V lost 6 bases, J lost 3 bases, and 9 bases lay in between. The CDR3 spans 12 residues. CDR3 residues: CASGQDSYEQYF. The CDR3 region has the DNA TGTGCTAGTGGCCAAGACAGCTACGAGCAGTACTTC.

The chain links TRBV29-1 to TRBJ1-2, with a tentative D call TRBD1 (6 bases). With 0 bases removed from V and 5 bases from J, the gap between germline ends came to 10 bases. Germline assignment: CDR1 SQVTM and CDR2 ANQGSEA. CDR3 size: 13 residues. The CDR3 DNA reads TGCAGCGTTGAAGAGGGGGCTCGGTATGGCTACACCTTC. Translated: CSVEEGARYGYTF.

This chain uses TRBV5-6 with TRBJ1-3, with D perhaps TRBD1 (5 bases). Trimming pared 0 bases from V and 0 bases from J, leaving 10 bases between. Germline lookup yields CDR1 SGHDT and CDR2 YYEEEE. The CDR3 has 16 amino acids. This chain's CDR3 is CASSLVGGTSGNTIYF. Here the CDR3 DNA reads TGTGCCAGCAGCTTGGTGGGGGGTACCTCTGGAAACACCATATATTTT.

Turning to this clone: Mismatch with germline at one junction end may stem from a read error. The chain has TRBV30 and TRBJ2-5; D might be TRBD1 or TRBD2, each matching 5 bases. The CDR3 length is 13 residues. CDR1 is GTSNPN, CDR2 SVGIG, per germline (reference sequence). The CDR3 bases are TGTGCCTGGAGTGTTCTCTTTAGGGGTCCGAGGGACTTC. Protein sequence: CAWSVLFRGPRDF.

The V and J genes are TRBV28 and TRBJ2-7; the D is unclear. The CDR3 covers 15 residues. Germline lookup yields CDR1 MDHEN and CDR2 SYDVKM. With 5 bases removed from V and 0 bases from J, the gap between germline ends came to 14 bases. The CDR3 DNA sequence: TGTGCCAGCAGTCCCCCTCACGGAAGCTCCTACGAGCAGTACTTC. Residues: CASSPPHGSSYEQYF.

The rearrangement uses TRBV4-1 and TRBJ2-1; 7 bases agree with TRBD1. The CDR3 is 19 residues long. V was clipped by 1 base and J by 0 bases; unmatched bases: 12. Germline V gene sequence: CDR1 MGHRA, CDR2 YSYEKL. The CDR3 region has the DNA TGCGCCAGCAGCCAAGGCGTTTCAACAGGGGTCTTCTCCTACAATGAGCAGTTCTTC. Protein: CASSQGVSTGVFSYNEQFF.

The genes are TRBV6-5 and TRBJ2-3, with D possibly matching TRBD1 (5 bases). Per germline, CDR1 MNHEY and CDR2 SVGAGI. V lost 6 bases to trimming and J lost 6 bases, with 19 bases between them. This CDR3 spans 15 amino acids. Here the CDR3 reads CASRSGQGTVDTQYF. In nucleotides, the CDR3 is TGTGCCAGCAGATCTGGGCAGGGAACCGTCGATACGCAGTATTTT.

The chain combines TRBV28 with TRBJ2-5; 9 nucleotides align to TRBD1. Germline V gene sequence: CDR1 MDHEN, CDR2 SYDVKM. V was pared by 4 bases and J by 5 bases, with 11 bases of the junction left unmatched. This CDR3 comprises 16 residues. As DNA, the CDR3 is TGTGCCAGCAGTTCGGGGCCCGGGACAGGGTCCGAGACCCAGTACTTC. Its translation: CASSSGPGTGSETQYF.

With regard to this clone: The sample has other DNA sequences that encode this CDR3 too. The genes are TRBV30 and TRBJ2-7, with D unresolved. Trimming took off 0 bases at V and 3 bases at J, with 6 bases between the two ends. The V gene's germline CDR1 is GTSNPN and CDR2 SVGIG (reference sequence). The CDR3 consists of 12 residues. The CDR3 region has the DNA TGTGCCTGGAGTGTAGGAAGCTACGAGCAGTACTTC. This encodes CAWSVGSYEQYF.

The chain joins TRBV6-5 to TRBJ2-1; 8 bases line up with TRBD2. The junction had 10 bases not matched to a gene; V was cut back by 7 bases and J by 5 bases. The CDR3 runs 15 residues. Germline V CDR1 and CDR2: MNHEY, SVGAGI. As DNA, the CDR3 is TGTGCCAGCACTCTTAAGCGGGGGTTTAACAATGAGCAGTTCTTC. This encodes CASTLKRGFNNEQFF.

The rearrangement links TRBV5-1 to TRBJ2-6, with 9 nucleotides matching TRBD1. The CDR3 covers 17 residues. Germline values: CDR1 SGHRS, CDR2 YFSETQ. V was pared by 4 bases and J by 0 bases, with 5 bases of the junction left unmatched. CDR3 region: CASSLWTGASGANVLTF. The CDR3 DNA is TGCGCCAGCAGCCTCTGGACAGGGGCCTCTGGGGCCAACGTCCTGACTTTC.

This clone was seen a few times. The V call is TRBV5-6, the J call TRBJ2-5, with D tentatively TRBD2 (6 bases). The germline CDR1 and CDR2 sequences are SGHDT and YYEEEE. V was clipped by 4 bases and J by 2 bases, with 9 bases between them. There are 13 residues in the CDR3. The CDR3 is CASSPTSQETQYF. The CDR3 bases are TGTGCCAGCAGCCCGACTAGTCAAGAGACCCAGTACTTC.

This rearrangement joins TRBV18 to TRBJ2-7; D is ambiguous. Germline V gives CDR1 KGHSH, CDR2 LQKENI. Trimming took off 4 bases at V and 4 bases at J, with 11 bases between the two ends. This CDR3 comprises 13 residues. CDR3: CASSLHRNYEQYF. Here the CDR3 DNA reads TGTGCCAGCTCACTCCACAGAAATTACGAGCAGTACTTC.